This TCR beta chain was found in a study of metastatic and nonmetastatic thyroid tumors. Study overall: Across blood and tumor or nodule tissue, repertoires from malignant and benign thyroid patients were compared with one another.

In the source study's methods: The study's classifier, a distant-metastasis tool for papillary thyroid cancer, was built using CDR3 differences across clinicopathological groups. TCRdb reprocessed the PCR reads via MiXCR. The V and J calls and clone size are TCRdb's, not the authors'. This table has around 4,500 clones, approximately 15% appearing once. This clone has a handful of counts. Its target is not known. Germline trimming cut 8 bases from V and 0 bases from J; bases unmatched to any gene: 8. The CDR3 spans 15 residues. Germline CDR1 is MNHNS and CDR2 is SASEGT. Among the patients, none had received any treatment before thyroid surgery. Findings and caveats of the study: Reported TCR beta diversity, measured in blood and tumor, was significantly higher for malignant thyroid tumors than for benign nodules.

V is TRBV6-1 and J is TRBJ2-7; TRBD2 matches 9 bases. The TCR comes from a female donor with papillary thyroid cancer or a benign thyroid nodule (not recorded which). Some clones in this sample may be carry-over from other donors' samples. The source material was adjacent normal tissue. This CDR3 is CASLVAGDPSYEQYF. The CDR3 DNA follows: TGTGCCAGCTTGGTAGCGGGGGACCCCTCCTACGAGCAGTACTTC.